This T cell receptor (beta chain) stems from a study of Graves' ophthalmopathy and Graves' hyperthyroidism. Investigators amplified TCR beta CDR3 regions from RNA transcripts. The workflow started with a first-round RT-PCR run with HTBI primers and then moved on to a second-round multiplex PCR. TCRdb called the multiplex PCR reads again in MiXCR, with one record for every CDR3 protein. The sample holds roughly 610,000 distinct CDR3 sequences, 22% seen once. This clonotype occurred a few times. With 6 bases clipped from V and 5 bases from J, the junction kept 7 bases outside the gene matches. This CDR3 contains 15 residues.

The V and J genes are TRBV12-3 or TRBV12-4 and TRBJ2-2; TRBD1 aligns across 9 bases. This clonotype originated in a woman between 18 and 29 years old with stable Graves' hyperthyroidism. Some clones in this sample may be carry-over from other donors' samples. The specimen was peripheral blood. CDR3 DNA sequence: TGTGCCAGCAGAACCAGGACAGGGGATACCGGGGAGCTGTTTTTT. Its protein is CASRTRTGDTGELFF.